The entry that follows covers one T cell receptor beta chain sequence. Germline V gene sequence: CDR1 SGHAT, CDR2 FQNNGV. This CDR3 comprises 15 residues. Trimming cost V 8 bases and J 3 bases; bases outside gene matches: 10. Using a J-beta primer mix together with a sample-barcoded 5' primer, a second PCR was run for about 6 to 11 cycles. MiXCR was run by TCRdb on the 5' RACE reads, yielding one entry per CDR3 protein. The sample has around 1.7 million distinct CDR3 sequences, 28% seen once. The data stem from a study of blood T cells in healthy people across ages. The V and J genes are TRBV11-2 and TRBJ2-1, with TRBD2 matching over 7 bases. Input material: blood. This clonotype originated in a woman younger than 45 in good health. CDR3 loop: CASRQPGLLYNEQFF. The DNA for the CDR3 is TGTGCCAGCCGCCAACCGGGACTACTCTACAATGAGCAGTTCTTC.